This T cell receptor (beta chain) was sequenced for a study of regulatory dendritic cells for organ transplantation. The wider study: Regulatory dendritic cells came from monocytes given vitamin D3 and IL-10.

Sorted T cells were CFSE-labeled and cultured roughly five days with allogeneic regulatory or mature dendritic cells at 1:10. CD4+ or CD8+ T cells were sorted as naive CD45RA+ or memory CD45RO+. The CDR3 covers 13 residues. V was trimmed by 0 bases and J by 2 bases, leaving 4 bases between them. Germline V gives CDR1 SGDLS, CDR2 YYNGEE. As for this clone: Its antigen remains unknown.

Clones were read by immunoSEQ multiplex PCR, and TCRdb kept only the in-frame ones, dropping some. The repertoire has more than 20,000 clones, 65% to 90% of them found once; the top ten carry roughly 0.26%. Study observations and caveats: Memory T cells were less diverse than naive, with memory CD8+ most oligoclonal.

The clonotype originates from a human donor in good health. This sequence joins TRBV9 and TRBJ2-3, with D unclear. Input material: naive CD4+ T cells from blood cultured with dendritic cells. Indicated subset: CD45RA+ naive T cells. CDR3 amino acids: CASSVGVTDTQYF. CDR3 bases: TGTGCCAGCAGCGTAGGCGTCACAGATACGCAGTATTTT.